Detailed here is one TCR beta chain. iRepertoire HTBI primers and Arm-PCR of CDR3 regions built TCR beta libraries. TCRdb analysed the multiplex PCR reads with MiXCR anew, one entry per CDR3 protein. The data show under 450,000 distinct CDR3 sequences, with roughly 16% seen just once and around 20% held by the top ten. V lost 8 bases and J lost 3, with 11 bases in between. Germline loops: CDR1 LNHDA, CDR2 SQIVND (reference sequence). There are 12 residues in the CDR3. The data are from a study of regulatory T cells in long-lasting Graves disease. Described time point: newly diagnosed GD, antithyroid drugs for less than 3 months. PBMC RNA served as the TCR library source. This sample also appeared in a second study, on T cells in Graves' hyperthyroidism and ophthalmopathy.

This chain links TRBV19 with TRBJ2-7; possibly TRBD1 for D (5 bases). The TCR was taken from a woman aged 18 to 35 with Graves disease. The sample in question was peripheral blood mononuclear cells (PBMCs), obtained at new diagnosis, from a patient treated with antithyroid drugs. The CDR3 coding sequence is TGTGCCAGTGGGTACCAGGGCTACGAGCAGTACTTC. Residues: CASGYQGYEQYF.